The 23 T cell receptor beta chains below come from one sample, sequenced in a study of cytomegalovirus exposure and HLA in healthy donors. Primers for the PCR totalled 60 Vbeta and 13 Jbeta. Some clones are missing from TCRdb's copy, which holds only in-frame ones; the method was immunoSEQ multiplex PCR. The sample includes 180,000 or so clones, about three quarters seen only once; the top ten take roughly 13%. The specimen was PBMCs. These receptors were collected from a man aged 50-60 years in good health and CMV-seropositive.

The DNA for the CDR3 is TGTGCCAGCAGGCTTCAGGGCGCTGAAGCTTTCTTT. This codes for CASRLQGAEAFF. The chain is built from TRBV28 and TRBJ1-1, with TRBD1 as a possible D gene (5 bases). The CDR3 is made up of 12 amino acids. The V end was cut by 6 bases, the J end by 6 bases, with 11 bases between. Germline assignment: CDR1 MDHEN and CDR2 SYDVKM.

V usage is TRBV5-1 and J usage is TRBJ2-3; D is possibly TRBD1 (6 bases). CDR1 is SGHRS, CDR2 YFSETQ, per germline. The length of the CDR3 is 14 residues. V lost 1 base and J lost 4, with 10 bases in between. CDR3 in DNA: TGCGCCAGCAGCTTGTGGGGGCGACCAGATACGCAGTATTTT. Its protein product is CASSLWGRPDTQYF.

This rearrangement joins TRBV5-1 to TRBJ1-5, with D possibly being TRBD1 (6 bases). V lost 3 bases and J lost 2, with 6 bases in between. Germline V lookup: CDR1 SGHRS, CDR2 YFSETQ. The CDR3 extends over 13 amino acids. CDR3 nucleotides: TGCGCCAGCAGCTCAGGGGGCAATCAGCCCCAGCATTTT. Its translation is CASSSGGNQPQHF.

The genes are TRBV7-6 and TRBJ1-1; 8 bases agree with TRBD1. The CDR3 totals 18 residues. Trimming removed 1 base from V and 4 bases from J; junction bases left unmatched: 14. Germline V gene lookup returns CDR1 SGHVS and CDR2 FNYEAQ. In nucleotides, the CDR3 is TGTGCCAGCAGCTTAGTAGGACAGGGATTCGGGTTGGTCACTGAAGCTTTCTTT. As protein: CASSLVGQGFGLVTEAFF. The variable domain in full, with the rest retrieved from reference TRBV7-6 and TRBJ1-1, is GAGVSQSPRYKVTKRGQDVALRCDPISGHVSLYWYRQALGQGPEFLTYFNYEAQQDKSGLPNDRFSAERPEGSISTLTIQRTEQRDSAMYRCASSLVGQGFGLVTEAFFGQGTRLTVV.

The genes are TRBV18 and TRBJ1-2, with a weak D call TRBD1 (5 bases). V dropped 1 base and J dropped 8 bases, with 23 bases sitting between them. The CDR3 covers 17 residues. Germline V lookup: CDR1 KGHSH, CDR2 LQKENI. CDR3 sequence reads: CASSPLMGQGLNGGYTF. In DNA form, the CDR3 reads TGTGCCAGCTCACCACTAATGGGGCAGGGCCTAAATGGAGGCTACACCTTC.

In nucleotides, the CDR3 is TGCGCCAGCAGCTGGGGGACAGACTACGAGCAGTACTTC. It encodes CASSWGTDYEQYF. The chain has TRBV5-1 and TRBJ2-7, with TRBD1 identical over 7 bases. The CDR3 spans 13 residues. The V gene's germline CDR1 is SGHRS and CDR2 YFSETQ. The V segment lost 3 bases and the J segment 3 bases; nucleotides outside the gene matches: 3.

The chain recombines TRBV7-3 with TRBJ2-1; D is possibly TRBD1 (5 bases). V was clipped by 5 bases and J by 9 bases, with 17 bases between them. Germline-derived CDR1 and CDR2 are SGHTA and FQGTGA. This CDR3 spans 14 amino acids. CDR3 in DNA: TGTGCCAGCAGCCTGGACAAAGTGGTCGGTGAGCAGTTCTTC. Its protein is CASSLDKVVGEQFF.

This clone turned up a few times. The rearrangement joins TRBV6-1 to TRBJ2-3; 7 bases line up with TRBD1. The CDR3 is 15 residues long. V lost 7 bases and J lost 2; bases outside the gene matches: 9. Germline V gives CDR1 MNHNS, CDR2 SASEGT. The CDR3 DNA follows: TGTGCCAGCACTAAGGGGGCTATTGTCACAGATACGCAGTATTTT. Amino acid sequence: CASTKGAIVTDTQYF.

CDR3 sequence reads: CASSAGVTSEAFF. The CDR3, as DNA: TGTGCCAGCAGCGCGGGGGTTACCTCTGAAGCTTTCTTT. The chain employs TRBV7-8 and TRBJ1-1; perhaps TRBD1 as D (5 bases). The V gene lost 5 bases and the J gene lost 6 bases, with 13 bases spanning the gap. CDR3 length equals 13 residues. Germline V gives CDR1 SGHVS, CDR2 FQNEAQ.

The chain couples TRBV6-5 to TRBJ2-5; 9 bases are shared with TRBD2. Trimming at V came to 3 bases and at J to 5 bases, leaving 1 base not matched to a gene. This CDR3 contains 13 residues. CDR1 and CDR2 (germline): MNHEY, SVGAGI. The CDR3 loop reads CASSYSGGETQYF. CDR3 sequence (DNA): TGTGCCAGCAGTTATAGCGGGGGTGAGACCCAGTACTTC.

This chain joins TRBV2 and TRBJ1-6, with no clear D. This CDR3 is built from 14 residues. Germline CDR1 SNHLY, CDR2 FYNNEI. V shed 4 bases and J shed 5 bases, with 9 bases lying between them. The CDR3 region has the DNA TGTGCCAGCAGTGGCCAGAAAAATAATTCACCCCTCCACTTT. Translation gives CASSGQKNNSPLHF.

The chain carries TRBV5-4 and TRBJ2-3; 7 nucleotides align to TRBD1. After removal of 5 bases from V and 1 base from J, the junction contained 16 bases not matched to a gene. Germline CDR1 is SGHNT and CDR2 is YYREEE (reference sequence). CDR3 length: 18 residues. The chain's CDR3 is CASSKSGTAIFGTDTQYF. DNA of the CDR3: TGTGCCAGCAGTAAATCCGGGACAGCGATTTTTGGCACAGATACGCAGTATTTT.

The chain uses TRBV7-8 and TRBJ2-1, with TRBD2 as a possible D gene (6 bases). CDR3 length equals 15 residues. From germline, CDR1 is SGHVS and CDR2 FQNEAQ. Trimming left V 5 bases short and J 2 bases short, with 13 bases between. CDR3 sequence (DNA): TGTGCCAGCAGCGCCCGGGGGTCTGCCTACAATGAGCAGTTCTTC. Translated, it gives CASSARGSAYNEQFF.

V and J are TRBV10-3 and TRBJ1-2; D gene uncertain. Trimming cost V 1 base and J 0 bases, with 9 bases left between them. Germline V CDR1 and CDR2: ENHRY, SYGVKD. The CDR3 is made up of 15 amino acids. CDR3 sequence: CAISEFTEPNYGYTF. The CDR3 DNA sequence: TGTGCCATCAGTGAGTTCACAGAACCTAACTATGGCTACACCTTC.

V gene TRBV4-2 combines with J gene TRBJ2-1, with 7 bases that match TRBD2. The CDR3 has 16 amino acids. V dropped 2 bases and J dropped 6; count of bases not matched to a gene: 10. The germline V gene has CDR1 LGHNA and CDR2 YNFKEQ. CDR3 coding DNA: TGTGCCAGCAGCCAACAGCGGGGCTCGTTACTCAATGAGCAGTTCTTC. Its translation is CASSQQRGSLLNEQFF.

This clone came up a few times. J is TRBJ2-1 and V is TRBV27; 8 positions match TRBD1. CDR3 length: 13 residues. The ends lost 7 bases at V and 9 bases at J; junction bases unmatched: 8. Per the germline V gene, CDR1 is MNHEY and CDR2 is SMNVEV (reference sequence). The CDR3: CASMAGGWREQFF. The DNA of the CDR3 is TGTGCCAGCATGGCAGGGGGCTGGCGTGAGCAGTTCTTC.

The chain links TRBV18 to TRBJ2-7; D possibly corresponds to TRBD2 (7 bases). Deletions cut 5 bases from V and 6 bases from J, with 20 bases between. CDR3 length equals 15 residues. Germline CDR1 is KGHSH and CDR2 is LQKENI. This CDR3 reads CASSASGAGGLEQYF. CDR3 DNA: TGTGCCAGCTCAGCCTCCGGGGCCGGGGGGCTCGAGCAGTACTTC.

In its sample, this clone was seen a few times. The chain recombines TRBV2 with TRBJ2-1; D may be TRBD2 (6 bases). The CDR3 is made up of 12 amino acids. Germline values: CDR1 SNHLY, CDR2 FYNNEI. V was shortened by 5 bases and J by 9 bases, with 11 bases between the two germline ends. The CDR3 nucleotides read TGTGCCAGCAGTTTTCAGGGAGGTGAGCAGTTCTTC. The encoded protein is CASSFQGGEQFF. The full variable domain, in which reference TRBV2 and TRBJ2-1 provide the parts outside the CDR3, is EPEVTQTPSHQVTQMGQEVILRCVPISNHLYFYWYRQILGQKVEFLVSFYNNEISEKSEIFDDQFSVERPDGSNFTLKIRSTKLEDSAMYFCASSFQGGEQFFGPGTRLTVL.

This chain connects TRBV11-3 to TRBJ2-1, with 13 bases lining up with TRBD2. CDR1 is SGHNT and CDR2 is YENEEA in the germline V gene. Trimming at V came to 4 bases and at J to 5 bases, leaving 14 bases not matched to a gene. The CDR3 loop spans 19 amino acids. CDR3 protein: CASSSRLAGGSPHDNEQFF. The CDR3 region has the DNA TGTGCCAGCAGCTCCCGACTAGCGGGGGGATCACCGCACGACAATGAGCAGTTCTTC.

Here the CDR3 DNA reads TGTGCCAGCAGTCAAAGCGCGGTTCAGCCCCAGCATTTT. It translates to CASSQSAVQPQHF. This chain uses TRBV7-2 with TRBJ1-5; D ambiguous. V was cut by 6 bases and J by 6 bases, with 12 bases left in between. Germline values: CDR1 SGHTA, CDR2 FQGNSA. The CDR3 has 13 amino acids.

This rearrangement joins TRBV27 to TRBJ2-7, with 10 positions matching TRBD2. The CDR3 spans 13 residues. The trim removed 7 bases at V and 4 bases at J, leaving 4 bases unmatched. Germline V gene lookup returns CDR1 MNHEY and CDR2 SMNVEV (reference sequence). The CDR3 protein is CASMRTSGYEQYF. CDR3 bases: TGTGCCAGCATGCGGACTAGCGGTTACGAGCAGTACTTC.

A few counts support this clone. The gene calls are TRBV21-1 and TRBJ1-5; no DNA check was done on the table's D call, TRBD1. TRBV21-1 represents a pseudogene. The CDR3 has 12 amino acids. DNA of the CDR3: TGTGCCAGCACAGGGTCGAGGCAGCCCCAGCATTTT. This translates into CASTGSRQPQHF.

The CDR3 loop is CASSPRGVNTEAFF. The CDR3 region has the DNA TGTGCCAGCTCACCACGAGGCGTTAACACTGAAGCTTTCTTT. The chain has TRBV18 and TRBJ1-1; no clear D gene. Per the germline V gene, CDR1 is KGHSH and CDR2 is LQKENI. The CDR3 runs to 14 residues. Trimming pared 1 base from V and 2 bases from J, leaving 8 bases between.